This T cell receptor beta chain was sequenced during a study of T cell responses to AZD1222 COVID-19 vaccine. The study, taken as a whole, reports: Reportedly, nearly half the spike-specific TCRs target unmutated variant regions. Donors were chiefly white British, with a greater number of females, and clonal diversity was perhaps underestimated.

Method: immunoSEQ multiplex PCR; TCRdb's copy keeps in-frame clones and lacks some. The data show around 130,000 clones, with 91% seen just once and under 2% held by the top ten. Trimming cost V 6 bases and J 7 bases; bases outside gene matches: 7. There are 14 residues in the CDR3. Germline V lookup: CDR1 SEHNR, CDR2 FQNEAQ (reference sequence). This clone was recorded once. Antigen: not known. The genes are TRBV7-9 and TRBJ1-4; TRBD1 matches 8 bases. Sequences were derived from peripheral blood, sampled 28 days after the second AZD1222 dose. The receptor comes from an adult who received the AZD1222 COVID-19 vaccine. CDR3 coding DNA: TGTGCCAGCAGTTACCGGGACAGGACTGAAAAACTGTTTTTT. Residues: CASSYRDRTEKLFF.